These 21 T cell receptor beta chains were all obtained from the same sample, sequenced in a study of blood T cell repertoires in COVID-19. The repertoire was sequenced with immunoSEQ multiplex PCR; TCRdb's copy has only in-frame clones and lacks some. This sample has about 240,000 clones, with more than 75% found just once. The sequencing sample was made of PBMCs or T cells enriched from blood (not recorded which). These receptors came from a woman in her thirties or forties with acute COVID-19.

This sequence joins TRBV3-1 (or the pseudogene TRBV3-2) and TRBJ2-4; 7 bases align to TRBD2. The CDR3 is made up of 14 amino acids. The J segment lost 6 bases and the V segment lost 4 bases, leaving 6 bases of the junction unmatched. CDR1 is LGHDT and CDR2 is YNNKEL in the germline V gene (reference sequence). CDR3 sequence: CASSPGEGGNIQYF. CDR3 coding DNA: TGTGCCAGCAGCCCGGGGGAGGGTGGAAACATTCAGTACTTC.

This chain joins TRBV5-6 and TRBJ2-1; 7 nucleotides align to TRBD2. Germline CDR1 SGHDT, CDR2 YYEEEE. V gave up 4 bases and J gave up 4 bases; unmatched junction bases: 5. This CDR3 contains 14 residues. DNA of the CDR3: TGTGCCAGCAGCCGGCGGGAGAAGTACAATGAGCAGTTCTTC. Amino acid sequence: CASSRREKYNEQFF. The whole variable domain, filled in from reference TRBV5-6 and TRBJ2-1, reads DAGVTQSPTHLIKTRGQQVTLRCSPKSGHDTVSWYQQALGQGPQFIFQYYEEEERQRGNFPDRFSGHQFPNYSSELNVNALLLGDSALYLCASSRREKYNEQFFGPGTRLTVL.

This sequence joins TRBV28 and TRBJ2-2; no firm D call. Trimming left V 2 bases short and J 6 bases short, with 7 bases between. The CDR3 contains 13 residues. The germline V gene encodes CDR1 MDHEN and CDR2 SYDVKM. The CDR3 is CASSLPAAGELFF. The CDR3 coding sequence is TGTGCCAGCAGTTTACCTGCAGCCGGGGAGCTGTTTTTT.

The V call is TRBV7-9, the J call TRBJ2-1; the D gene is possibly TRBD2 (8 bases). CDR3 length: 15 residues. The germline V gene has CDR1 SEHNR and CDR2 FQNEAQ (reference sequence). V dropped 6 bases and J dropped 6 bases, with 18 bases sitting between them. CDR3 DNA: TGTGCCAGCAGGCTACAGGGGCTAGCGGGCAATGAGCAGTTCTTC. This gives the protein CASRLQGLAGNEQFF.

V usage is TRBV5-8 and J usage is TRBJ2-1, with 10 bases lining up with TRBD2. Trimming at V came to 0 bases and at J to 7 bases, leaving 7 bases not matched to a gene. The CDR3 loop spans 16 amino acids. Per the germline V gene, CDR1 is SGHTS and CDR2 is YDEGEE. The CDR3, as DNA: TGTGCCAGCAGCTTGGCGCTAGCGGGAGAGGAGAATGAGCAGTTCTTC. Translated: CASSLALAGEENEQFF.

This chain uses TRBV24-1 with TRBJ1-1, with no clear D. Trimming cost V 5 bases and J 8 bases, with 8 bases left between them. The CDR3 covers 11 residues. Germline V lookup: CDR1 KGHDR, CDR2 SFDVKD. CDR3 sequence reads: CATSALGEAFF. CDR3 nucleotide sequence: TGTGCCACCAGTGCTCTGGGCGAAGCTTTCTTT.

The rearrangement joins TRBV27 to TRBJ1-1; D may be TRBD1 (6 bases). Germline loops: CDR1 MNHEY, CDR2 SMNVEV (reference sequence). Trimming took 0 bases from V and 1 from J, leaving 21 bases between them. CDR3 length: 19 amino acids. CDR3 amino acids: CASSLSVGSIWGQNTEAFF. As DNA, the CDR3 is TGTGCCAGCAGTTTATCCGTAGGCTCGATATGGGGACAGAACACTGAAGCTTTCTTT.

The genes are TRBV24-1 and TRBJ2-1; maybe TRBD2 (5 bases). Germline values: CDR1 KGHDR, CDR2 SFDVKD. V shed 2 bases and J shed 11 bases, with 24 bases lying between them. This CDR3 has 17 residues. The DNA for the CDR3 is TGTGCCACCAGTGATTCCGCCGAGGCTAGCCCCCTTAGGAAGCAGTTCTTC. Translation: CATSDSAEASPLRKQFF.

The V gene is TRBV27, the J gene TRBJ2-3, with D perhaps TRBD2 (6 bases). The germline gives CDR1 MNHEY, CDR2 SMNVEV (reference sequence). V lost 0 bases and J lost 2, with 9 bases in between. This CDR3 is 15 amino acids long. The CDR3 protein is CASSLSGGVTDTQYF. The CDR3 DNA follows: TGTGCCAGCAGTTTATCTGGCGGGGTCACAGATACGCAGTATTTT.

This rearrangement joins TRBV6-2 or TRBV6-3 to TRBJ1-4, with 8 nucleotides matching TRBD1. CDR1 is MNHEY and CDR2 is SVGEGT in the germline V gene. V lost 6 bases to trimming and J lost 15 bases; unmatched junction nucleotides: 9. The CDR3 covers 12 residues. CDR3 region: CASSTGTGRLFF. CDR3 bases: TGTGCCAGCAGCACCGGGACAGGAAGGTTGTTTTTT.

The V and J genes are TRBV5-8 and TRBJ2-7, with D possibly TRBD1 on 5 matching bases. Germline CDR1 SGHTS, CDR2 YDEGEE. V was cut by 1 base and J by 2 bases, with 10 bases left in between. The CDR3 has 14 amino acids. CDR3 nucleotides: TGTGCCAGCAGCTTGTTGGTGACAGCCTACGAGCAGTACTTC. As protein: CASSLLVTAYEQYF.

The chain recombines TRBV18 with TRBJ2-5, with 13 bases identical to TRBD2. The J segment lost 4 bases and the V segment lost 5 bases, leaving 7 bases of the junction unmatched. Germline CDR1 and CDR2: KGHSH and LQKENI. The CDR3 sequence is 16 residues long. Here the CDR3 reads CASSSTGTSGIETQYF. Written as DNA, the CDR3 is TGTGCCAGCTCATCTACCGGGACTAGCGGGATAGAGACCCAGTACTTC.

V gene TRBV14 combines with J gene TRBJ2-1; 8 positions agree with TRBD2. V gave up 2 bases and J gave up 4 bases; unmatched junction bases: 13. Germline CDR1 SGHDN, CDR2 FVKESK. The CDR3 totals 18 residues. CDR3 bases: TGTGCCAGCAGCCAAAAAACCCTAGCGGGTATAGGATACAATGAGCAGTTCTTC. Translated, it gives CASSQKTLAGIGYNEQFF.

CDR3 sequence: CASSLVGGSPNYGYTF. The CDR3 bases are TGTGCCAGCAGCTTAGTTGGCGGAAGCCCTAACTATGGCTACACCTTC. This chain joins TRBV11-3 and TRBJ1-2; D call uncertain. From germline, CDR1 is SGHNT and CDR2 YENEEA. The CDR3 has 16 residues. V was pared by 1 base and J by 0 bases, with 12 bases between.

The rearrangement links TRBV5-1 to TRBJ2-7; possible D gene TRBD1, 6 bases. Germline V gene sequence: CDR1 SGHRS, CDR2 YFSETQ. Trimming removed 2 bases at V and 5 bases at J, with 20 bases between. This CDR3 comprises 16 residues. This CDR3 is CASSFSIGGVPHEQYF. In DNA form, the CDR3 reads TGCGCCAGCAGCTTCTCTATAGGGGGAGTGCCCCACGAGCAGTACTTC. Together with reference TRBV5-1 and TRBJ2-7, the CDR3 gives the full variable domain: KAGVTQTPRYLIKTRGQQVTLSCSPISGHRSVSWYQQTPGQGLQFLFEYFSETQRNKGNFPGRFSGRQFSNSRSEMNVSTLELGDSALYLCASSFSIGGVPHEQYFGPGTRLTVT.

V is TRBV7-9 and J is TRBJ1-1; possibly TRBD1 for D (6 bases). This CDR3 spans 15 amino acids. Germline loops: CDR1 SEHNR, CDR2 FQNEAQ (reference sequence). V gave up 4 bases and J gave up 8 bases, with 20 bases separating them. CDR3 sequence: CASSSPLQGTLEAFF. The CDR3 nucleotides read TGTGCCAGCAGCTCCCCTCTGCAGGGGACATTGGAAGCTTTCTTT.

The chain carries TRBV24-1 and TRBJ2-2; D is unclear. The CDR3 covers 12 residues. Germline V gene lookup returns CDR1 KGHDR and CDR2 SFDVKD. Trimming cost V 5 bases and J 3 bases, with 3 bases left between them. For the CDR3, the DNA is TGTGCCACCAGTGCCTACACCGGGGAGCTGTTTTTT. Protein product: CATSAYTGELFF.

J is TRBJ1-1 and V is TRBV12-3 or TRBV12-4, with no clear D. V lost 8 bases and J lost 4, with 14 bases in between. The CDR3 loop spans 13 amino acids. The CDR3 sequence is CASQNEGSTEAFF. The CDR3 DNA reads TGTGCCAGCCAAAACGAGGGTTCCACTGAAGCTTTCTTT.

The CDR3 protein is CASSSRGAGGLHEQYF. In DNA, the CDR3 is TGCGCCAGCAGCTCCCGAGGAGCGGGAGGGCTTCACGAGCAGTACTTC. The rearrangement links TRBV5-1 to TRBJ2-7; 10 bases agree with TRBD2. The CDR3 has 16 residues. Germline V gives CDR1 SGHRS, CDR2 YFSETQ. V lost 3 bases to trimming and J lost 5 bases; unmatched junction nucleotides: 11.

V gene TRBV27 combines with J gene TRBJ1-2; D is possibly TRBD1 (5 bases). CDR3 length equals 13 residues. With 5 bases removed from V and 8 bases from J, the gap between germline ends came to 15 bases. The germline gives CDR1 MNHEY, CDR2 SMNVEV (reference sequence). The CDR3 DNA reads TGTGCCAGCAGTCCCTATAGGGGCCGGGGCTACACCTTC. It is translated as CASSPYRGRGYTF.

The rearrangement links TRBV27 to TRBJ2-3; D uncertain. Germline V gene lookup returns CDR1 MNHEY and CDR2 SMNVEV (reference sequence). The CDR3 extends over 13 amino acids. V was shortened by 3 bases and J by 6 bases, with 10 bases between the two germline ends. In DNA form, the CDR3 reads TGTGCCAGCAGTTTCCTACCGGAGGATACGCAGTATTTT. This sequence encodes CASSFLPEDTQYF.